Sequencing of this TCR beta chain was carried out in a study of molecular identifiers for immune sequencing clone quantification. CDR3 size: 15 residues. Between the trimmed V and J ends, which lost 3 bases and 3 bases, there was a span of 15 bases. Looked up from germline, CDR1 is MNHEY and CDR2 is SMNVEV (reference sequence). Source material for naive CD8 libraries was roughly 20,000 to 1,000,000 sorted cells, with 10%, 30% or 50% RNA. TCRdb used MiXCR to reprocess the PCR reads, holding one entry per CDR3 protein. The profile covers roughly 630,000 distinct CDR3 sequences, with roughly 27% appearing a single time and 0.75% to 0.8% taken by the ten largest.

This sequence joins TRBV27 and TRBJ2-7; D ambiguous. Material for sequencing was naive CD8+ T cells from blood, with Jurkat cell RNA spiked in. As for subset: FACS-sorted CD8+CD4-CCR7+CD45RA+ naive T cells. The sequence was obtained from a human donor in good health. Some libraries in this study had Jurkat cell RNA spiked in. The CDR3 loop reads CASSLVPPALYEQYF. The DNA for the CDR3 is TGTGCCAGCAGTTTGGTTCCCCCTGCCCTCTACGAGCAGTACTTC.